The 32 T cell receptor beta chains reported below all come from one sample, sequenced in a study of breast tumors, draining lymph nodes, adjacent tissues. TCRdb fed the multiplex PCR reads into MiXCR, producing one record per CDR3 protein. The sample has more than 50,000 distinct CDR3 sequences; approximately 47% are singletons. Specimen: breast tumor tissue. The receptors derive from a female donor with breast cancer. Some clones in this sample may be carry-over from other donors' samples.

The sample holds many counts of this clonotype. V is TRBV15 and J is TRBJ1-2; D is uncertain. V lost 5 bases and J 4 bases, leaving 8 bases between the germline ends. The germline CDR1 and CDR2 sequences are LNHNV and YYDKDF (reference sequence). There are 12 residues in the CDR3. CDR3 sequence (DNA): TGTGCCACCAGCGGCGGACCCTATGGCTACACCTTC. Its protein product is CATSGGPYGYTF.

This clonotype was seen repeatedly, ten times or more. The chain links TRBV4-1 to TRBJ2-7; D ambiguous. The CDR3 has 16 amino acids. Germline V gives CDR1 MGHRA, CDR2 YSYEKL. V was trimmed by 4 bases and J by 2 bases, leaving 18 bases between them. CDR3 residues: CASSPGTQYFTYEQYF. The CDR3 DNA sequence: TGCGCCAGCAGCCCCGGAACACAATACTTTACCTACGAGCAGTACTTC.

This clonotype was counted many times. The chain couples TRBV20-1 to TRBJ1-5; no clear D gene. Germline V gene sequence: CDR1 DFQATT, CDR2 SNEGSKA (reference sequence). V shed 0 bases and J shed 0 bases, with 6 bases lying between them. The CDR3 consists of 14 residues. The CDR3, as DNA: TGCAGTGCTAGAGATCGGATTAGCAATCAGCCCCAGCATTTT. It encodes CSARDRISNQPQHF.

This clonotype was counted at least ten times. The DNA for the CDR3 is TGCAGTGCTAGAGACGGACAGGGAGATGAAAAACTGTTTTTT. It encodes CSARDGQGDEKLFF. The chain joins TRBV20-1 to TRBJ1-4, with 8 bases matching TRBD1. The CDR3 extends over 14 amino acids. From germline, CDR1 is DFQATT and CDR2 SNEGSKA (reference sequence). Trimming cost V 0 bases and J 6 bases; bases outside gene matches: 3.

This clonotype was counted many times. The V gene is TRBV7-2, the J gene TRBJ1-2; D uncertain. The CDR3 runs 14 residues. V shed 0 bases and J shed 1 base, with 6 bases lying between them. Germline V gene data show CDR1 as SGHTA and CDR2 as FQGNSA. The CDR3 DNA reads TGTGCCAGCAGCTTAGCGGAGGGTAACTATGGCTACACCTTC. Translated, it gives CASSLAEGNYGYTF. The variable domain in full, with the rest retrieved from reference TRBV7-2 and TRBJ1-2, is GAGVSQSPSNKVTEKGKDVELRCDPISGHTALYWYRQSLGQGLEFLIYFQGNSAPDKSGLPSDRFSAERTGGSVSTLTIQRTQQEDSAVYLCASSLAEGNYGYTFGSGTRLTVV.

V and J are TRBV7-2 and TRBJ2-3; maybe TRBD2 (6 bases). Germline CDR1 and CDR2: SGHTA and FQGNSA. V was shortened by 5 bases and J by 0 bases, with 12 bases between the two germline ends. The CDR3 loop spans 15 amino acids. CDR3 amino acids: CASSPQSGSTDTQYF. The CDR3 DNA sequence: TGTGCCAGCAGCCCGCAAAGCGGGAGCACAGATACGCAGTATTTT.

The CDR3 spells CASSPQGGRPQHF. The DNA for the CDR3 is TGTGCCAGCAGCCCCCAAGGCGGGAGGCCCCAGCATTTT. This chain connects TRBV7-2 to TRBJ1-5, with unresolved D. V lost 5 bases, J lost 9 bases, and 14 bases lay in between. Germline V gives CDR1 SGHTA, CDR2 FQGNSA. CDR3 size: 13 residues.

CDR3 amino acids: CSARVLAAGRDEQYF. DNA of the CDR3: TGCAGTGCTAGAGTCTTGGCGGCGGGACGGGACGAGCAGTACTTC. The chain recombines TRBV20-1 with TRBJ2-7, with D tentatively TRBD2 (6 bases). The CDR3 totals 15 residues. Germline loops: CDR1 DFQATT, CDR2 SNEGSKA (reference sequence). V lost 1 base and J lost 5, with 18 bases in between.

Ten or more counts support this clonotype. The rearrangement links TRBV11-3 to TRBJ2-3; TRBD2 is a possible D gene (6 bases). V lost 5 bases and J lost 4, with 13 bases in between. The CDR3 sequence is 14 residues long. In germline, CDR1 is SGHNT, CDR2 YENEEA. DNA of the CDR3: TGTGCCAGCAGCCCAGGTAGCGGTGCAGATACGCAGTATTTT. It yields the protein CASSPGSGADTQYF. Complete variable domain (other parts from reference TRBV11-3 and TRBJ2-3): EAGVVQSPRYKIIEKKQPVAFWCNPISGHNTLYWYLQNLGQGPELLIRYENEEAVDDSQLPKDRFSAERLKGVDSTLKIQPAELGDSAVYLCASSPGSGADTQYFGPGTRLTVL.

This clonotype was observed a single time. The V and J genes are TRBV11-2 and TRBJ2-7, with D possibly matching TRBD2 (5 bases). Germline V CDR1 and CDR2: SGHAT, FQNNGV. The CDR3 extends over 14 amino acids. Trimming stripped 2 bases from V and 4 bases from J, with 12 bases between. CDR3 residues: CASSLLGSRYEQYF. CDR3 in DNA: TGTGCCAGCAGCTTACTTGGGAGTAGATACGAGCAGTACTTC.

This clonotype was seen at least ten times. The V call is TRBV10-1, the J call TRBJ2-3, with D uncertain. The germline V and J ends were trimmed by 0 bases and 4 bases, with 11 bases remaining between them. CDR3 length equals 15 residues. Germline-derived CDR1 and CDR2 are WNHNN and SYGVQD (reference sequence). CDR3 loop: CASSESQLNADTQYF. The CDR3, as DNA: TGCGCCAGCAGTGAGTCGCAACTAAATGCAGATACGCAGTATTTT.

To note about this clonotype: An end of the junction does not agree with germline; a read error may underlie this. The V and J genes are TRBV5-4 and TRBJ1-2, with a possible D match to TRBD1 (6 bases). The germline V gene has CDR1 SGHNT and CDR2 YYREEE (reference sequence). CDR3 length: 16 residues. The CDR3 protein is CTSSSSAPGADYGYTF. The DNA of the CDR3 is TGTACCAGCAGCTCCAGTGCCCCGGGGGCGGACTATGGCTACACCTTC.

Ten or more counts support this clonotype. V gene TRBV7-3 combines with J gene TRBJ2-1; TRBD1 is a possible D gene (6 bases). Trimming took 5 bases from V and 12 from J, leaving 11 bases between them. CDR3 size: 11 residues. Germline loops: CDR1 SGHTA, CDR2 FQGTGA. CDR3 DNA: TGTGCCAGCAGCACAGGGCAAATGCAGTTCTTC. It specifies CASSTGQMQFF.

This clonotype was seen at least ten times. The genes are TRBV6-5 and TRBJ2-7; tentatively, D is TRBD1 (6 bases). Between the trimmed V and J ends, which lost 10 bases and 4 bases, there was a span of 17 bases. This CDR3 has 13 residues. Germline values: CDR1 MNHEY, CDR2 SVGAGI. This CDR3 is CATLSGQGYEQYF. CDR3 bases: TGTGCCACCCTCTCTGGGCAGGGGTACGAGCAGTACTTC.

The chain links TRBV20-1 to TRBJ1-2; the match to TRBD1 covers 8 bases. Unmatched junction bases numbered 14, after V lost 3 bases and J lost 8 bases. The CDR3 totals 15 residues. Germline V gives CDR1 DFQATT, CDR2 SNEGSKA (reference sequence). CDR3 amino acids: CSARTGWQGALGYTF. CDR3 nucleotide sequence: TGCAGTGCTAGGACAGGGTGGCAGGGGGCGCTGGGCTACACCTTC.

The count of this clonotype is one. Mismatch with germline at one junction end may stem from a read error. This rearrangement joins TRBV13 to TRBJ2-4, with 10 bases fitting TRBD2. This CDR3 is built from 18 residues. The germline V gene has CDR1 PRHDT and CDR2 FYEKMQ (reference sequence). DNA for the CDR3: TGTGCCAACAGCCGCCTCCTTACTAGCGGGGAGGGCAAAAGCATTCAGTACTTC. This gives the protein CANSRLLTSGEGKSIQYF.

The chain recombines TRBV20-1 with TRBJ2-5; D may match TRBD1 or TRBD2 (5 bases each). CDR1 DFQATT and CDR2 SNEGSKA come from the germline V gene (reference sequence). V shed 3 bases and J shed 2 bases, with 13 bases lying between them. CDR3 length equals 14 residues. This CDR3 reads CSARGRDEQETQYF. Here the CDR3 DNA reads TGCAGTGCTAGGGGACGGGACGAGCAAGAGACCCAGTACTTC.

The table lists this clonotype with many counts. This chain links TRBV5-6 with TRBJ1-2, with 9 positions matching TRBD1. Germline-derived CDR1 and CDR2 are SGHDT and YYEEEE. The CDR3 is made up of 14 amino acids. Trimming at V came to 4 bases and at J to 4 bases, leaving 5 bases not matched to a gene. The CDR3 DNA follows: TGTGCCAGCAGCATACAGGGGGCGATCTATGGCTACACCTTC. Its translation is CASSIQGAIYGYTF.

As to this clonotype: One end of the junction varies from germline; a read error may be responsible. This chain uses TRBV20-1 with TRBJ2-5; TRBD2 aligns across 7 bases. Germline values: CDR1 DFQATT, CDR2 SNEGSKA (reference sequence). CDR3 length equals 14 residues. This chain's CDR3 is CSARPAGHQATQYF. CDR3 nucleotide sequence: TGCAGTGCTAGGCCAGCGGGGCACCAAGCGACCCAGTACTTC.

This clonotype was found many times. The chain recombines TRBV11-3 with TRBJ2-3; D gene ambiguous. CDR3 length equals 15 residues. Trimming stripped 0 bases from V and 3 bases from J, with 10 bases between. The germline V gene encodes CDR1 SGHNT and CDR2 YENEEA. CDR3 sequence reads: CASSLEGYETDTQYF. The CDR3 coding sequence is TGTGCCAGCAGCTTAGAGGGATATGAAACAGATACGCAGTATTTT.

The genes are TRBV5-1 and TRBJ1-5, with a tentative D call TRBD1 (5 bases). V shed 4 bases and J shed 3 bases, with 11 bases lying between them. The CDR3 totals 14 residues. Germline CDR1 SGHRS, CDR2 YFSETQ. The CDR3 DNA is TGCGCCAGCAGCGTAGGAGGGGTCAATCAGCCCCAGCATTTT. Encoded protein: CASSVGGVNQPQHF.

This clonotype was observed a single time. The conserved phenylalanine or tryptophan normally closing the CDR3 is absent here, so this likely arose from a read error. Because the CDR3's place on the DNA is in doubt, the DNA is left out and the CDR3 is given as listed by TCRdb. The chain is built from TRBV6-5 and TRBJ2-2; the D call in the table, TRBD2, was not verified against the DNA. The CDR3 region is 16 residues in length, termini included. Germline V CDR1 and CDR2: MNHEY, SVGAGI. CDR3: CASSQGLAVFTGEPFS.

The genes are TRBV10-3 and TRBJ1-5; D is uncertain. V was shortened by 5 bases and J by 2 bases, with 7 bases between the two germline ends. There are 13 residues in the CDR3. Germline values: CDR1 ENHRY, CDR2 SYGVKD. The CDR3 protein is CAISYSRNQPQHF. In DNA, the CDR3 is TGTGCCATCAGTTACAGCCGCAATCAGCCCCAGCATTTT.

As concerns this clonotype: The DNA is omitted, as the CDR3 cannot be located on it reliably, and the CDR3 follows TCRdb's listing. This chain uses TRBV5-4 with TRBJ2-2; the table gives TRBD1 as D, unverified against the DNA. Looked up from germline, CDR1 is SGHNT and CDR2 is YYREEE (reference sequence). The CDR3 has 16 amino acids, counting both end residues. This chain's CDR3 is CASSFKGEQYFGELFF.

This clonotype was seen at least ten times. The rearrangement joins TRBV6-2 or TRBV6-3 to TRBJ1-4; D call uncertain. The germline V and J ends were trimmed by 2 bases and 7 bases, with 14 bases remaining between them. Germline V lookup: CDR1 MNHEY, CDR2 SVGEGT. The CDR3 length is 15 residues. CDR3 region: CASSYGPGDSEKLFF. The CDR3 DNA sequence: TGTGCCAGCAGTTACGGTCCCGGGGATTCTGAAAAACTGTTTTTT.

This clonotype was detected many times. V gene TRBV9 combines with J gene TRBJ1-5, with TRBD1 matching over 7 bases. The CDR3 covers 16 residues. The V and J ends lost 3 bases and 3 bases, in that order; junction bases with no gene match: 9. CDR1 and CDR2 (germline): SGDLS, YYNGEE. The CDR3 spells CASSASPGGDNQPQHF. Here the CDR3 DNA reads TGTGCCAGCAGCGCCAGCCCAGGGGGAGACAATCAGCCCCAGCATTTT.

The chain has TRBV7-9 and TRBJ2-7, with 7 bases fitting TRBD1. Unmatched junction bases numbered 6, after V lost 1 base and J lost 0 bases. CDR1 and CDR2 (germline): SEHNR, FQNEAQ (reference sequence). This CDR3 region has 16 residues. This CDR3 reads CASSLVGQLSSYEQYF. The DNA of the CDR3 is TGTGCCAGCAGCTTAGTGGGACAGTTGAGCTCCTACGAGCAGTACTTC.

Turning to this clonotype: Relative to the germline gene, one junction end is altered; a read error may explain this. This sequence joins TRBV7-9 and TRBJ2-7; 10 nucleotides align to TRBD1. This CDR3 has 14 amino acids. The germline V gene encodes CDR1 SEHNR and CDR2 FQNEAQ (reference sequence). This CDR3 reads CASSRDRGTYEQYF. CDR3 nucleotide sequence: TGTGCTAGCAGCCGGGACAGGGGCACCTACGAGCAGTACTTC.

At least ten counts were recorded for this clonotype. V is TRBV11-3 and J is TRBJ2-2; no definite D call. The V gene lost 4 bases and the J gene lost 2 bases, with 11 bases spanning the gap. Per the germline V gene, CDR1 is SGHNT and CDR2 is YENEEA. The CDR3 is made up of 15 amino acids. The CDR3 region is CASSSWWANTGELFF. CDR3 bases: TGTGCCAGCAGCTCATGGTGGGCCAACACCGGGGAGCTGTTTTTT.

In this sample, this clonotype turned up a few times. V and J are TRBV9 and TRBJ1-1; maybe TRBD1 (6 bases). The CDR3 is 15 residues long. Trimming left V 4 bases short and J 0 bases short, with 13 bases between. Germline CDR1 is SGDLS and CDR2 is YYNGEE. CDR3 nucleotide sequence: TGTGCCAGCAGCTTGCGACAGGCGATGAACACTGAAGCTTTCTTT. The encoded protein is CASSLRQAMNTEAFF. Looking up the rest from reference TRBV9 and TRBJ1-1 gives the full variable domain: DSGVTQTPKHLITATGQRVTLRCSPRSGDLSVYWYQQSLDQGLQFLIQYYNGEERAKGNILERFSAQQFPDLHSELNLSSLELGDSALYFCASSLRQAMNTEAFFGQGTRLTVV.

Turning to this clonotype: A clone one base away is much larger, so this may be a read error. The final CDR3 position lacks the conserved phenylalanine or tryptophan, pointing to a likely read error. This chain joins TRBV7-3 and TRBJ2-1; the D gene could be TRBD1 or TRBD2 (5 bases each). Between the trimmed V and J ends, which lost 6 bases and 5 bases, there was a span of 14 bases. The CDR3 covers 14 residues. Germline assignment: CDR1 SGHTA and CDR2 FQGTGA. In DNA, the CDR3 is TGTGCCAGCAGTTCGTCGGGACCCAACAATGAGCAGTTCCTC. The encoded protein is CASSSSGPNNEQFL.

The rearrangement joins TRBV12-3 or TRBV12-4 to TRBJ2-3, with TRBD2 matching over 11 bases. The trim removed 8 bases at V and 1 base at J, leaving 8 bases unmatched. The CDR3 sequence is 16 residues long. The CDR3 region has the DNA TGTGCCAGCGAGCCGCTAGCGGGAGGAGGCACAGATACGCAGTATTTT. Amino acid sequence: CASEPLAGGGTDTQYF.